This T cell receptor (beta chain) stems from a study of neoadjuvant nivolumab and ipilimumab in lung cancer. The length of the CDR3 is 13 residues. Deletions cut 4 bases from V and 5 bases from J, with 12 bases between. Germline V gene sequence: CDR1 SGDLS, CDR2 YYNGEE. In its sample, this clone was seen once. Its antigen is not identified. Profiled with immunoSEQ multiplex PCR; TCRdb holds only in-frame clones, not every one. The profile shows about 16,000 clones, more than 70% of them singletons. Notes on the study in general: Blood richness before therapy tracked richness in tumors resected after neoadjuvant therapy. From pretherapy to surgery, tumor richness and clonality rose with dual therapy. TCR richness and clonality were higher in tumors than adjacent uninvolved lung.

Sequencing used tumor tissue, obtained after neoadjuvant nivolumab, alone or with ipilimumab, at or shortly before surgery. The chain links TRBV9 to TRBJ1-1; D is uncertain. This receptor was obtained from an adult with non-small cell lung cancer. CDR3 protein: CASSPWEATEAFF. The CDR3 DNA is TGTGCCAGCAGCCCCTGGGAGGCAACTGAAGCTTTCTTT.